This entry lists 20 T cell receptor beta chains sequenced from one sample in a study of blood T cell repertoires in COVID-19 (TCRdb year 2020). Library preparation was by the immunoSEQ multiplex PCR assay. TCRdb carries this immuneACCESS record with in-frame sequences only. Its versions omit some clonotypes, under half of them owing to an unresolved V gene in the studies checked, with the rest unexplained. Present in this sample are over 200,000 clones, about 90% of which were seen just once. The top ten constitute 1.9% of the sample. Sequencing input: peripheral blood. The source is a man in his forties with active or convalescent COVID-19.

The rearrangement links TRBV28 to TRBJ2-7; D unresolved. CDR1 MDHEN and CDR2 SYDVKM come from the germline V gene. The CDR3 is 13 residues long. Deletions cut 5 bases from V and 0 bases from J, with 8 bases between. The CDR3 loop reads CASSPRSSYEQYF. CDR3 sequence (DNA): TGTGCCAGCAGTCCCCGGAGCTCCTACGAGCAGTACTTC.

The CDR3 protein is CASSGQADQPQHF. Here the CDR3 DNA reads TGTGCCAGCAGCGGACAAGCCGATCAGCCCCAGCATTTT. The genes are TRBV7-2 and TRBJ1-5; TRBD1 might be the D (5 bases). The germline gives CDR1 SGHTA, CDR2 FQGNSA. The CDR3 is 13 amino acids. V was clipped by 5 bases and J by 5 bases, with 10 bases between them. The variable domain in full, completed from reference TRBV7-2 and TRBJ1-5, reads GAGVSQSPSNKVTEKGKDVELRCDPISGHTALYWYRQSLGQGLEFLIYFQGNSAPDKSGLPSDRFSAERTGGSVSTLTIQRTQQEDSAVYLCASSGQADQPQHFGDGTRLSIL.

The V gene is TRBV6-2 or TRBV6-3, the J gene TRBJ2-4; possible D gene TRBD1, 6 bases. The CDR3 extends over 20 amino acids. V lost 5 bases and J 0 bases, leaving 26 bases between the germline ends. Germline CDR1 MNHEY, CDR2 SVGEGT. The CDR3 spells CASSTPPLRDTELAKNIQYF. Here the CDR3 DNA reads TGTGCCAGCAGTACCCCCCCCCTCCGGGACACCGAACTAGCCAAAAACATTCAGTACTTC.

V usage is TRBV4-2 and J usage is TRBJ2-1; TRBD2 agrees at 8 bases. Germline values: CDR1 LGHNA, CDR2 YNFKEQ. The CDR3 has 15 amino acids. The ends lost 4 bases at V and 0 bases at J; junction bases unmatched: 2. CDR3 protein: CASSPTSASYNEQFF. The CDR3 region has the DNA TGTGCCAGCAGCCCGACTAGCGCCTCCTACAATGAGCAGTTCTTC.

The gene calls are TRBV11-2 and TRBJ1-2, with D perhaps TRBD1 (5 bases). V was pared by 5 bases and J by 7 bases, with 23 bases between. The CDR3 length is 16 residues. In germline, CDR1 is SGHAT, CDR2 FQNNGV. The CDR3 loop is CASSTLTGGPGGGYTF. The CDR3 region has the DNA TGTGCCAGCAGCACCCTCACCGGGGGACCTGGGGGTGGCTACACCTTC.

This clone was picked up one time. The V gene is TRBV19, the J gene TRBJ2-7; TRBD1 matches at 10 bases. Germline assignment: CDR1 LNHDA and CDR2 SQIVND (reference sequence). The CDR3 extends over 16 amino acids. The V gene end was trimmed by 1 base and the J gene end by 0 bases; junction bases not matched to a gene: 3. CDR3 sequence: CASSIGTGGTSYEQYF. The DNA of the CDR3 is TGTGCCAGTAGTATAGGGACAGGGGGAACCTCCTACGAGCAGTACTTC.

The V gene is TRBV7-9, the J gene TRBJ2-1, with D perhaps TRBD1 (6 bases). The CDR3 is 19 amino acids. Deletions cut 5 bases from V and 3 bases from J, with 26 bases between. Germline V lookup: CDR1 SEHNR, CDR2 FQNEAQ (reference sequence). The CDR3 is CASSSPRGGHPNIYNEQFF. The CDR3 DNA follows: TGTGCCAGCAGCAGCCCCAGGGGCGGTCATCCGAATATCTACAATGAGCAGTTCTTC.

V usage is TRBV29-1 and J usage is TRBJ2-7, with D possibly matching TRBD2 (7 bases). V was clipped by 6 bases and J by 5 bases, with 14 bases between them. The CDR3 length is 12 residues. The V gene's germline CDR1 is SQVTM and CDR2 ANQGSEA. CDR3 nucleotides: TGCAGCGTGGGGGGGCGCCGGGACGAGCAGTACTTC. This encodes CSVGGRRDEQYF.

CDR3: CAISERKGQFMNTEAFF. CDR3 nucleotides: TGTGCCATCAGTGAAAGGAAGGGGCAGTTCATGAACACTGAAGCTTTCTTT. The chain recombines TRBV10-3 with TRBJ1-1; TRBD1 is a possible D gene (5 bases). CDR1 ENHRY and CDR2 SYGVKD come from the germline V gene. Trimming cost V 3 bases and J 0 bases, with 17 bases left between them. The CDR3 contains 17 residues.

The chain uses TRBV7-3 and TRBJ1-5; D may be TRBD1 (5 bases). The CDR3 is 13 amino acids. In germline, CDR1 is SGHTA, CDR2 FQGTGA. V lost 2 bases and J lost 11, with 13 bases in between. The CDR3 spells CASSLGEGRAQHF. In DNA form, the CDR3 reads TGTGCCAGCAGCTTAGGTGAGGGGAGGGCCCAGCATTTT.

This clone was counted once. The V and J genes are TRBV14 and TRBJ1-2, with D uncertain. Trimming took off 1 base at V and 8 bases at J, with 11 bases between the two ends. The CDR3 loop spans 13 amino acids. From germline, CDR1 is SGHDN and CDR2 FVKESK. CDR3 nucleotides: TGTGCCAGCAGCCAAGTGTCGGGTAGAGGCTACACCTTC. Translated, it gives CASSQVSGRGYTF.

The rearrangement joins TRBV5-4 to TRBJ1-5, with D uncertain. V was pared by 0 bases and J by 4 bases, with 8 bases between. This CDR3 has 14 residues. CDR1 is SGHNT and CDR2 is YYREEE in the germline V gene (reference sequence). The CDR3 reads CASSLDGNNQPQHF. The CDR3 nucleotides read TGTGCCAGCAGCTTGGACGGTAATAATCAGCCCCAGCATTTT.

This clone was counted only a few times. This chain links TRBV2 with TRBJ1-5, with D possibly TRBD1 on 5 matching bases. Germline CDR1 SNHLY, CDR2 FYNNEI. The CDR3 loop spans 15 amino acids. The V and J ends lost 3 bases and 2 bases respectively, with 11 bases between them. CDR3 in DNA: TGTGCCAGCAGTGAGCTGACAGTCCGCAATCAGCCCCAGCATTTT. It codes for CASSELTVRNQPQHF.

The rearrangement links TRBV10-3 to TRBJ1-5; tentative D call: TRBD1 (6 bases). The CDR3 loop spans 14 amino acids. V dropped 6 bases and J dropped 4 bases, with 13 bases sitting between them. Germline values: CDR1 ENHRY, CDR2 SYGVKD. The DNA of the CDR3 is TGTGCCATCAGACAGGGTCGAGGGAATCAGCCCCAGCATTTT. Residues: CAIRQGRGNQPQHF.

V is TRBV2 and J is TRBJ1-1, with 7 positions matching TRBD1. Germline V gives CDR1 SNHLY, CDR2 FYNNEI. The trim removed 2 bases at V and 1 base at J, leaving 7 bases unmatched. The CDR3 consists of 16 residues. The CDR3 DNA follows: TGTGCCAGCAGTGAAAGACGGACAGGAACGAACACTGAAGCTTTCTTT. Its protein product is CASSERRTGTNTEAFF.

The V gene is TRBV30, the J gene TRBJ1-6; TRBD1 is a possible D gene (5 bases). Germline V gene sequence: CDR1 GTSNPN, CDR2 SVGIG (reference sequence). The CDR3 is made up of 13 amino acids. The V and J ends lost 1 base and 9 bases respectively, with 10 bases between them. This CDR3 reads CAWSGQGGSPLHF. For the CDR3, the DNA is TGTGCCTGGAGTGGCCAGGGCGGTTCACCCCTCCACTTT. The full variable domain, in which reference TRBV30 and TRBJ1-6 provide the parts outside the CDR3, is SQTIHQWPATLVQPVGSPLSLECTVEGTSNPNLYWYRQAAGRGLQLLFYSVGIGQISSEVPQNLSASRPQDRQFILSSKKLLLSDSGFYLCAWSGQGGSPLHFGNGTRLTVT.

The chain employs TRBV7-9 and TRBJ2-7, with D unresolved. Germline loops: CDR1 SEHNR, CDR2 FQNEAQ (reference sequence). V was cut by 4 bases and J by 3 bases, with 10 bases left in between. The CDR3 runs to 13 residues. The CDR3 reads CASSSPPVYEQYF. CDR3 bases: TGTGCCAGCAGCTCCCCGCCAGTCTACGAGCAGTACTTC.

This clone was detected a few times. This chain uses TRBV28 with TRBJ1-3; 12 positions match TRBD1. CDR1 MDHEN and CDR2 SYDVKM come from the germline V gene. The trim removed 6 bases at V and 0 bases at J, leaving 9 bases unmatched. The CDR3 has 18 residues. CDR3 sequence reads: CASRHGGTGGPSGNTIYF. Here the CDR3 DNA reads TGTGCCAGCAGACACGGGGGGACAGGGGGCCCCTCTGGAAACACCATATATTTT.

The table lists this clone with a count of one. The V and J genes are TRBV19 and TRBJ2-3, with 8 bases matching TRBD1. This CDR3 has 14 residues. The ends lost 4 bases at V and 0 bases at J; junction bases unmatched: 0. In germline, CDR1 is LNHDA, CDR2 SQIVND (reference sequence). CDR3 amino acids: CASSRTGSTDTQYF. CDR3 DNA: TGTGCCAGTAGTAGGACAGGGAGCACAGATACGCAGTATTTT. Full variable domain (rest looked up from reference TRBV19 and TRBJ2-3): DGGITQSPKYLFRKEGQNVTLSCEQNLNHDAMYWYRQDPGQGLRLIYYSQIVNDFQKGDIAEGYSVSREKKESFPLTVTSAQKNPTAFYLCASSRTGSTDTQYFGPGTRLTVL.

The chain uses TRBV19 and TRBJ1-5; D remains ambiguous. The CDR3 loop spans 17 amino acids. Germline CDR1 is LNHDA and CDR2 is SQIVND (reference sequence). V lost 1 base, J lost 1 base, and 14 bases lay in between. This CDR3 reads CASSIVAHAGSNQPQHF. In DNA, the CDR3 is TGTGCCAGTAGTATAGTTGCCCACGCGGGGAGCAATCAGCCCCAGCATTTT. The full variable domain, with the rest looked up from reference TRBV19 and TRBJ1-5, is DGGITQSPKYLFRKEGQNVTLSCEQNLNHDAMYWYRQDPGQGLRLIYYSQIVNDFQKGDIAEGYSVSREKKESFPLTVTSAQKNPTAFYLCASSIVAHAGSNQPQHFGDGTRLSIL.